Following are 22 T cell receptor beta chains from one sample sequenced in a study of cytomegalovirus exposure and HLA in healthy donors. The table came from immunoSEQ multiplex PCR; TCRdb's copy has only in-frame clones and leaves some out. This table holds 180,000 or so clones, roughly 84% found once. Material for sequencing was PBMCs. All receptors come from a young woman in good health and CMV-seropositive.

The chain joins TRBV5-8 to TRBJ1-5; 9 bases fit TRBD1. The germline V gene encodes CDR1 SGHTS and CDR2 YDEGEE. Germline trimming cut 4 bases from V and 5 bases from J; bases unmatched to any gene: 16. This CDR3 spans 18 amino acids. The CDR3 here is CASSIYGQGLDGYQPQHF. In DNA, the CDR3 is TGTGCCAGCAGCATTTATGGACAGGGGCTGGATGGTTATCAGCCCCAGCATTTT.

The J gene is TRBJ1-1, the V gene TRBV6-5; TRBD1 is a possible D gene (5 bases). Germline CDR1 and CDR2: MNHEY and SVGAGI. Trimming cost V 3 bases and J 4 bases, with 9 bases left between them. This CDR3 is 13 amino acids long. In nucleotides, the CDR3 is TGTGCCAGCAGTTATGGCAGGGTCACTGAAGCTTTCTTT. Its translation is CASSYGRVTEAFF.

The V call is TRBV6-1, the J call TRBJ2-3; D call uncertain. In germline, CDR1 is MNHNS, CDR2 SASEGT. The CDR3 totals 13 residues. V was trimmed by 5 bases and J by 6 bases, leaving 12 bases between them. The CDR3 loop reads CASSSRKFDTQYF. CDR3 coding DNA: TGTGCCAGCAGTTCGCGGAAGTTTGATACGCAGTATTTT.

The chain recombines TRBV30 with TRBJ1-5, with D hard to call. Germline V gene data show CDR1 as GTSNPN and CDR2 as SVGIG (reference sequence). The CDR3 has 13 residues. V was shortened by 5 bases and J by 5 bases, with 13 bases between the two germline ends. Here the CDR3 DNA reads TGTGCCTGGTCCGGACTGACTGATCAGCCCCAGCATTTT. Translated, it gives CAWSGLTDQPQHF.

The chain is built from TRBV6-1 and TRBJ1-4; D possibly corresponds to TRBD1 (5 bases). The CDR3 spans 15 residues. Germline V gives CDR1 MNHNS, CDR2 SASEGT. The V gene lost 3 bases and the J gene lost 12 bases, with 20 bases spanning the gap. The chain's CDR3 is CASSEGSIGGGELFF. The CDR3, as DNA: TGTGCCAGCAGTGAGGGGTCGATTGGGGGAGGAGAACTGTTTTTT.

The chain joins TRBV19 to TRBJ1-1; 9 positions agree with TRBD1. This CDR3 contains 13 residues. With V trimmed by 7 bases and J by 4 bases, 4 bases remained unmatched. Germline V CDR1 and CDR2: LNHDA, SQIVND (reference sequence). The CDR3 nucleotides read TGTGCCAGTACCCGGACAGGGGCCACTGAAGCTTTCTTT. It specifies CASTRTGATEAFF.

The gene calls are TRBV28 and TRBJ2-7; the match to TRBD1 covers 7 bases. Trimming removed 3 bases from V and 4 bases from J; junction bases left unmatched: 15. Per germline, CDR1 MDHEN and CDR2 SYDVKM. The CDR3 has 17 residues. This CDR3 reads CASSFAPGQSSSYEQYF. CDR3 coding DNA: TGTGCCAGCAGTTTTGCACCGGGACAGAGTTCCTCTTACGAGCAGTACTTC. The full variable domain, in which reference TRBV28 and TRBJ2-7 provide the parts outside the CDR3, is DVKVTQSSRYLVKRTGEKVFLECVQDMDHENMFWYRQDPGLGLRLIYFSYDVKMKEKGDIPEGYSVSREKKERFSLILESASTNQTSMYLCASSFAPGQSSSYEQYFGPGTRLTVT.

This clone occurred once. In DNA, the CDR3 is TGTGCCAGCAGTGAACCCAGGTTTAGTGTCGGGGAGCTGTTTTTT. Its translation: CASSEPRFSVGELFF. The rearrangement joins TRBV6-1 to TRBJ2-2, with D hard to call. Germline assignment: CDR1 MNHNS and CDR2 SASEGT. CDR3 length equals 15 residues. V gave up 2 bases and J gave up 7 bases, with 14 bases separating them.

The J gene is TRBJ2-1, the V gene TRBV27, with a tentative D call TRBD2 (6 bases). The CDR3 is made up of 16 amino acids. V was shortened by 1 base and J by 7 bases, with 17 bases between the two germline ends. CDR1 and CDR2 from the germline V gene are MNHEY and SMNVEV (reference sequence). The CDR3 coding sequence is TGTGCCAGCAGTTTATTTAGGAGGGAGACCTTGAATGAGCAGTTCTTC. It codes for CASSLFRRETLNEQFF.

V usage is TRBV6-1 and J usage is TRBJ1-1; D remains ambiguous. Per the germline V gene, CDR1 is MNHNS and CDR2 is SASEGT. The V gene lost 6 bases and the J gene lost 1 base, with 12 bases spanning the gap. The CDR3 extends over 14 amino acids. The CDR3 here is CASSPIKRNTEAFF. DNA of the CDR3: TGTGCCAGCAGCCCGATAAAGAGGAACACTGAAGCTTTCTTT.

This clone has only one observation. The chain carries TRBV28 and TRBJ1-4, with TRBD1 matching 7 bases. Germline V CDR1 and CDR2: MDHEN, SYDVKM. Trimming removed 5 bases from V and 4 bases from J; junction bases left unmatched: 4. This CDR3 region has 14 residues. CDR3 residues: CASSPGGLNEKLFF. The CDR3, as DNA: TGTGCCAGCAGTCCAGGGGGTCTTAATGAAAAACTGTTTTTT.

This chain uses TRBV13 with TRBJ2-1; D is unresolved. Per the germline V gene, CDR1 is PRHDT and CDR2 is FYEKMQ (reference sequence). V was clipped by 5 bases and J by 0 bases, with 11 bases between them. The CDR3 loop spans 15 amino acids. This CDR3 is CASSVRSGSYNEQFF. For the CDR3, the DNA is TGTGCCAGCAGCGTCCGTAGTGGCTCCTACAATGAGCAGTTCTTC.

This rearrangement joins TRBV30 to TRBJ1-1; D is uncertain. Trimming stripped 0 bases from V and 12 bases from J, with 14 bases between. Per germline, CDR1 GTSNPN and CDR2 SVGIG (reference sequence). CDR3 length equals 12 residues. CDR3 loop: CAWSVLVRGTFF. Written as DNA, the CDR3 is TGTGCCTGGAGTGTCTTAGTCCGGGGTACTTTCTTT.

This clone was detected only once. V is TRBV11-2 and J is TRBJ2-7, with D possibly matching TRBD1 (6 bases). Trimming took 1 base from V and 3 from J, leaving 22 bases between them. This CDR3 is 18 amino acids long. Germline lookup yields CDR1 SGHAT and CDR2 FQNNGV. The DNA for the CDR3 is TGTGCCAGCAGCTTAGTTAGGCCGATCCAAGGACAGAACTACGAGCAGTACTTC. The encoded protein is CASSLVRPIQGQNYEQYF.

The genes are TRBV28 and TRBJ2-1, with 10 bases matching TRBD1. Trimming took 3 bases from V and 5 from J; bases not matched to a gene: 7. The CDR3 loop spans 16 amino acids. The germline V gene has CDR1 MDHEN and CDR2 SYDVKM. CDR3 in amino acids: CASSFPGTGADNEQFF. CDR3 bases: TGTGCCAGCAGTTTCCCCGGGACAGGGGCCGACAATGAGCAGTTCTTC.

The chain links TRBV7-3 to TRBJ2-3, with D maybe TRBD1 (6 bases). Germline CDR1 reads SGHTA; CDR2 reads FQGTGA. This CDR3 is 12 amino acids long. V was clipped by 5 bases and J by 11 bases, with 14 bases between them. The CDR3 loop is CASSPSGGEQYF. The CDR3 bases are TGTGCCAGCAGCCCATCTGGGGGCGAGCAGTATTTT.

This clone occurred once. The chain links TRBV27 to TRBJ1-5; 7 nucleotides align to TRBD1. The CDR3 length is 15 residues. V was clipped by 2 bases and J by 3 bases; unmatched bases: 4. Germline V gene sequence: CDR1 MNHEY, CDR2 SMNVEV (reference sequence). DNA for the CDR3: TGTGCCAGCAGTTTAAGGGACAGTCCCAATCAGCCCCAGCATTTT. It specifies CASSLRDSPNQPQHF.

The chain links TRBV10-2 to TRBJ2-1, with 8 bases lining up with TRBD1. The CDR3 runs to 17 residues. V was pared by 6 bases and J by 4 bases, with 14 bases of the junction left unmatched. CDR1 and CDR2 (germline): WSHSY, SAAADI. The CDR3 DNA sequence: TGCGCCAGCAGCTGGAGCCCGACAGGGGATTTTTACAATGAGCAGTTCTTC. Translation gives CASSWSPTGDFYNEQFF.

The chain recombines TRBV30 with TRBJ2-1; possibly TRBD2 for D (6 bases). The germline V gene has CDR1 GTSNPN and CDR2 SVGIG (reference sequence). V was pared by 2 bases and J by 0 bases, with 8 bases between. This CDR3 has 14 amino acids. Written as DNA, the CDR3 is TGTGCCTGGAGTCGGGGGTTCTCCTACAATGAGCAGTTCTTC. It codes for CAWSRGFSYNEQFF.

The chain's CDR3 is CSVGKQSRYEQYF. The CDR3 nucleotides are TGCAGCGTTGGTAAACAGAGCCGTTACGAGCAGTACTTC. The rearrangement joins TRBV29-1 to TRBJ2-7; D is undetermined. CDR3 size: 13 residues. Trimming shortened V by 4 bases and J by 4 bases, and 14 bases separated the two germline ends. Germline V gene sequence: CDR1 SQVTM, CDR2 ANQGSEA.

The genes are TRBV2 and TRBJ2-3; D unresolved. CDR3 length: 13 amino acids. V lost 11 bases to trimming and J lost 0 bases, with 12 bases between them. The germline gives CDR1 SNHLY, CDR2 FYNNEI. Here the CDR3 DNA reads TGTGCCGGCAACACCCCTAGCACAGATACGCAGTATTTT. Its protein is CAGNTPSTDTQYF.

The J gene is TRBJ1-4, the V gene TRBV30; D is uncertain. The germline CDR1 and CDR2 sequences are GTSNPN and SVGIG (reference sequence). The CDR3 covers 15 residues. The germline V and J ends were trimmed by 2 bases and 0 bases, with 10 bases remaining between them. The CDR3 protein is CAWSIYSTTNEKLFF. The CDR3 DNA follows: TGTGCCTGGAGTATATACAGTACAACTAATGAAAAACTGTTTTTT.